This T cell receptor (beta chain) comes out of a study of breast tumors, draining lymph nodes, adjacent tissues. Via MiXCR, TCRdb re-called the multiplex PCR reads, giving one row per CDR3 protein. The sample consists of about 47,000 distinct CDR3 sequences, around 23% of them appearing once. The CDR3 is made up of 14 amino acids. Germline CDR1 SGDLS, CDR2 YYNGEE. V lost 0 bases to trimming and J lost 7 bases, with 13 bases between them. This clonotype has ten or more counts. Input material: breast tumor tissue. The sequence was obtained from a female donor with breast cancer. Some clones in this sample may be carry-over from other donors' samples. The chain is built from TRBV9 and TRBJ1-2, with D perhaps matching TRBD1 (5 bases). In nucleotides, the CDR3 is TGTGCCAGCAGCGTAGGAGGGGCGGGGGTTGGCTACACCTTC. Its translation: CASSVGGAGVGYTF.